This T cell receptor (beta chain) was obtained from a study of T-cell memory formation after mild COVID-19. On the study more broadly: TCR clustering was largely donor specific. Study-level findings and limits: Clones that shrank (day 15 to 85) were balanced CD4/CD8, whereas later expanders leaned CD4+.

A remark on this clonotype: Its antigen is currently unknown.

Using constant-segment primers, 5'RACE produced TCR alpha and TCR beta cDNA libraries carrying sample barcodes and UMIs. TCRdb called the 5' RACE reads again in MiXCR, with one record for every CDR3 protein. This table has hundreds of thousands of distinct CDR3 sequences, approximately 7.6% appearing once. The CDR3 runs to 17 residues. V was pared by 0 bases and J by 1 base, with 13 bases between. Germline values: CDR1 MRHNA, CDR2 SNTAGT. The sample taken for sequencing was PBMCs or a T cell subset sorted from them (not recorded which). V and J are TRBV6-4 and TRBJ1-3; D is uncertain. The sequence was obtained from a man aged 18-30 years who had mild COVID-19 (a few samples of this study predate the infection). Cell type and time point are not known. This CDR3 reads CASSDSEGMGSGNTIYF. The CDR3 nucleotides are TGTGCCAGCAGTGACTCGGAGGGCATGGGGTCTGGAAACACCATATATTTT.